Listed here are 22 T cell receptor beta chains from one sample, sequenced in a study of cytomegalovirus exposure and HLA in healthy donors. With 60 Vbeta and 13 Jbeta primers, the PCR was carried out. Profiled with immunoSEQ multiplex PCR; TCRdb holds only in-frame clones, not every one. The sample has about 120,000 clones; around 76% are singletons. Material for sequencing was PBMCs. These receptors all stem from a man between 60 and 75 years old in good health and CMV-seropositive.

V usage is TRBV6-1 and J usage is TRBJ2-6; tentative D call: TRBD2 (7 bases). Germline lookup yields CDR1 MNHNS and CDR2 SASEGT. Trimming removed 0 bases at V and 4 bases at J, with 10 bases between. CDR3 length equals 16 residues. The CDR3: CASSEAGGAGANVLTF. DNA of the CDR3: TGTGCCAGCAGTGAAGCGGGGGGGGCCGGGGCCAACGTCCTGACTTTC.

The rearrangement joins TRBV6-1 to TRBJ1-4; 8 bases are shared with TRBD1. This CDR3 contains 16 residues. The junction had 9 bases not matched to a gene; V was cut back by 1 base and J by 8 bases. Germline V gene sequence: CDR1 MNHNS, CDR2 SASEGT. The CDR3 region has the DNA TGTGCCAGCAGTGAAGACCCCGGGACAGGTAGCGAAAAACTGTTTTTT. Protein sequence: CASSEDPGTGSEKLFF.

This clone was counted a few times. The chain joins TRBV7-6 to TRBJ1-1; TRBD1 aligns across 8 bases. CDR1 is SGHVS, CDR2 FNYEAQ, per germline. The junction had 4 bases not matched to a gene; V was cut back by 3 bases and J by 7 bases. This CDR3 is built from 13 residues. CDR3 region: CASSFGQGGEAFF. CDR3 DNA sequence: TGTGCCAGCAGCTTTGGACAGGGCGGTGAAGCTTTCTTT.

The chain uses TRBV11-2 and TRBJ2-7; no firm D call. The V gene lost 4 bases and the J gene lost 7 bases, with 11 bases spanning the gap. CDR3 length: 12 amino acids. CDR1 and CDR2 (germline): SGHAT, FQNNGV. CDR3 DNA sequence: TGTGCCAGCAGCTCCACAGTCCTAGAGCAGTACTTC. Residues: CASSSTVLEQYF.

The rearrangement uses TRBV5-1 and TRBJ2-1; 11 nucleotides agree with TRBD2. Germline CDR1 reads SGHRS; CDR2 reads YFSETQ. The J segment lost 6 bases and the V segment lost 4 bases, leaving 6 bases of the junction unmatched. The CDR3 consists of 15 residues. CDR3 sequence: CASSRRLAGSNEQFF. The CDR3 DNA sequence: TGCGCCAGCAGCCGAAGACTAGCGGGGAGCAATGAGCAGTTCTTC.

J is TRBJ2-5 and V is TRBV5-1, with 10 positions matching TRBD1. CDR1 is SGHRS, CDR2 YFSETQ, per germline. Trimming took 4 bases from V and 1 from J; bases not matched to a gene: 10. This CDR3 comprises 17 residues. CDR3 DNA: TGCGCCAGCAGCCTGACAGGGGGCCGGCGAACCCAAGAGACCCAGTACTTC. Protein: CASSLTGGRRTQETQYF.

This chain uses TRBV9 with TRBJ2-3; D remains ambiguous. CDR3 length equals 14 residues. The germline CDR1 and CDR2 sequences are SGDLS and YYNGEE. Deletions cut 0 bases from V and 1 base from J, with 6 bases between. Written as DNA, the CDR3 is TGTGCCAGCAGCGTAGAACGGGGCACAGATACGCAGTATTTT. It codes for CASSVERGTDTQYF.

The chain is built from TRBV28 and TRBJ2-7; 8 bases fit TRBD2. Trimming at V came to 3 bases and at J to 3 bases, leaving 1 base not matched to a gene. The CDR3 contains 13 residues. CDR1 is MDHEN and CDR2 is SYDVKM in the germline V gene. The CDR3 coding sequence is TGTGCCAGCAGTTTCGGGACTAGCTACGAGCAGTACTTC. It specifies CASSFGTSYEQYF.

The chain links TRBV5-4 to TRBJ1-6; D gene uncertain. The CDR3 is 15 amino acids. Germline CDR1 and CDR2: SGHNT and YYREEE (reference sequence). Trimming cost V 2 bases and J 5 bases, with 11 bases left between them. The CDR3 sequence is CASSFRQVNNSPLHF. In DNA, the CDR3 is TGTGCCAGCAGCTTTCGGCAGGTGAATAATTCACCCCTCCACTTT. The whole variable domain, filled in from reference TRBV5-4 and TRBJ1-6, reads ETGVTQSPTHLIKTRGQQVTLRCSSQSGHNTVSWYQQALGQGPQFIFQYYREEENGRGNFPPRFSGLQFPNYSSELNVNALELDDSALYLCASSFRQVNNSPLHFGNGTRLTVT.

The chain combines TRBV11-2 with TRBJ2-3; TRBD2 aligns across 13 bases. Germline trimming cut 3 bases from V and 4 bases from J; bases unmatched to any gene: 1. CDR1 and CDR2 (germline): SGHAT, FQNNGV. CDR3 length equals 15 residues. CDR3 nucleotide sequence: TGTGCCAGCAGCTTTACTAGCGGGGGGGCAGATACGCAGTATTTT. This translates into CASSFTSGGADTQYF.

The CDR3 DNA reads TGTGCCAGCAGTCGAGGGACAGGGACAGGGGGCTACACCTTC. Translation gives CASSRGTGTGGYTF. The chain has TRBV6-1 and TRBJ1-2, with 9 nucleotides matching TRBD1. In germline, CDR1 is MNHNS, CDR2 SASEGT. V gave up 5 bases and J gave up 8 bases; unmatched junction bases: 9. This CDR3 contains 14 residues.

This chain uses TRBV28 with TRBJ1-1; the D gene is possibly TRBD1 (6 bases). Trimming left V 10 bases short and J 5 bases short, with 20 bases between. Germline CDR1 MDHEN, CDR2 SYDVKM. The CDR3 totals 14 residues. For the CDR3, the DNA is TGTGCCATCGGGAGGGGGAGCGGGCGTACTGAAGCTTTCTTT. Amino acids: CAIGRGSGRTEAFF. Full variable domain (remainder filled in from reference TRBV28 and TRBJ1-1): DVKVTQSSRYLVKRTGEKVFLECVQDMDHENMFWYRQDPGLGLRLIYFSYDVKMKEKGDIPEGYSVSREKKERFSLILESASTNQTSMYLCAIGRGSGRTEAFFGQGTRLTVV.

This clone was recorded a few times. The chain uses TRBV4-2 and TRBJ1-5, with TRBD1 as a possible D gene (6 bases). The CDR3 is 15 amino acids. Germline CDR1 LGHNA, CDR2 YNFKEQ. V was shortened by 0 bases and J by 4 bases, with 10 bases between the two germline ends. Here the CDR3 reads CASSQEPQGNQPQHF. In nucleotides, the CDR3 is TGTGCCAGCAGCCAAGAACCACAGGGAAATCAGCCCCAGCATTTT.

The chain links TRBV5-4 to TRBJ1-6; 8 bases map to TRBD1. The germline CDR1 and CDR2 sequences are SGHNT and YYREEE (reference sequence). V lost 4 bases to trimming and J lost 7 bases; unmatched junction nucleotides: 10. The CDR3 covers 16 residues. In DNA, the CDR3 is TGTGCCAGCAGCAGTACAGGGGGGGGCCTCAATTCACCCCTCCACTTT. Amino acid sequence: CASSSTGGGLNSPLHF.

The rearrangement links TRBV5-4 to TRBJ1-3; TRBD1 is a possible D gene (6 bases). The CDR3 extends over 15 amino acids. V was pared by 4 bases and J by 5 bases, with 16 bases between. Germline CDR1 and CDR2: SGHNT and YYREEE (reference sequence). CDR3 nucleotide sequence: TGTGCCAGCAGCGGACGGGACAAGGAAAGAAACACCATATATTTT. Its translation: CASSGRDKERNTIYF. The full variable domain, completed using reference TRBV5-4 and TRBJ1-3, is ETGVTQSPTHLIKTRGQQVTLRCSSQSGHNTVSWYQQALGQGPQFIFQYYREEENGRGNFPPRFSGLQFPNYSSELNVNALELDDSALYLCASSGRDKERNTIYFGEGSWLTVV.

This chain joins TRBV15 and TRBJ2-5; D is perhaps TRBD1 (6 bases). Trimming took 0 bases from V and 14 from J, leaving 19 bases between them. The CDR3 sequence is 14 residues long. Looked up from germline, CDR1 is LNHNV and CDR2 is YYDKDF (reference sequence). In DNA form, the CDR3 reads TGTGCCACCAGCAGAGAGAGAAGGGGGACCGCCCTATACTTC. The encoded protein is CATSRERRGTALYF.

V gene TRBV6-1 combines with J gene TRBJ1-2; D gene ambiguous. The CDR3 loop spans 13 amino acids. From germline, CDR1 is MNHNS and CDR2 SASEGT. V shed 6 bases and J shed 5 bases, with 13 bases lying between them. The CDR3 sequence is CASSLQLGYGYTF. The DNA of the CDR3 is TGTGCCAGCAGCTTACAGCTTGGGTATGGCTACACCTTC.

This clone was counted between two and nine times. The J gene is TRBJ2-2, the V gene TRBV28, with a tentative D call TRBD1 (5 bases). Looked up from germline, CDR1 is MDHEN and CDR2 is SYDVKM. Trimming removed 3 bases at V and 0 bases at J, with 11 bases between. This CDR3 comprises 16 residues. CDR3 sequence: CASSLVGAPNTGELFF. The CDR3 DNA is TGTGCCAGCAGTTTGGTTGGGGCACCGAACACCGGGGAGCTGTTTTTT.

This clone was recorded only once. The chain combines TRBV29-1 with TRBJ1-5; 8 bases are shared with TRBD1. J lost 1 base, V lost 7 bases, and 3 bases had no gene match. The CDR3 length is 13 residues. Germline lookup yields CDR1 SQVTM and CDR2 ANQGSEA. For the CDR3, the DNA is TGCAGCGCTCGGACAGGGAGCAATCAGCCCCAGCATTTT. This translates into CSARTGSNQPQHF.

The chain carries TRBV5-1 and TRBJ1-2; possibly TRBD1 for D (5 bases). Trimming pared 3 bases from V and 4 bases from J, leaving 13 bases between. Germline CDR1 SGHRS, CDR2 YFSETQ. The CDR3 has 14 amino acids. The CDR3 region is CASSSFDSSYGYTF. The CDR3 DNA reads as TGCGCCAGCAGCTCTTTCGACAGTTCCTATGGCTACACCTTC.

The rearrangement joins TRBV10-3 to TRBJ1-2; 11 positions match TRBD1. Germline CDR1 and CDR2: ENHRY and SYGVKD. Losses at the gene ends were 10 bases for V and 6 bases for J; bases not matched to a gene: 4. The CDR3 has 12 residues. For the CDR3, the DNA is TGTGCCACGCGGACAGGGGGCGATGGCTACACCTTC. Amino acids: CATRTGGDGYTF.

This clone was detected only a few times. This rearrangement joins TRBV5-1 to TRBJ2-7; 13 bases agree with TRBD2. There are 15 residues in the CDR3. Germline trimming cut 4 bases from V and 5 bases from J; bases unmatched to any gene: 6. Germline lookup yields CDR1 SGHRS and CDR2 YFSETQ. The CDR3 reads CASSTVGTSGNEQYF. CDR3 DNA sequence: TGCGCCAGCAGCACCGTGGGGACTAGCGGGAACGAGCAGTACTTC.